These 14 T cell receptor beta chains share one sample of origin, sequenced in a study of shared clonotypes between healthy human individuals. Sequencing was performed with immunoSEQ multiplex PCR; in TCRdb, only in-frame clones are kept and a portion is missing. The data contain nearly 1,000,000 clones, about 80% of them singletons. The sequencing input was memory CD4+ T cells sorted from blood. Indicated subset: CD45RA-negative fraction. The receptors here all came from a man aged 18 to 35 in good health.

The CDR3 protein is CASSLGYASYNEQFF. CDR3 bases: TGTGCCAGCAGCTTGGGATACGCCTCCTACAATGAGCAGTTCTTC. This sequence joins TRBV5-6 and TRBJ2-1; D is ambiguous. This CDR3 contains 15 residues. Deletions cut 0 bases from V and 0 bases from J, with 7 bases between. Germline CDR1 and CDR2: SGHDT and YYEEEE.

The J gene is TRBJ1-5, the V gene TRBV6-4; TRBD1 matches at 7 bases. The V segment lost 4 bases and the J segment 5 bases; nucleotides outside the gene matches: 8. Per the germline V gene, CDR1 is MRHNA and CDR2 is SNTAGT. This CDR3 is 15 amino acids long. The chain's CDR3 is CASSGGDRDYQPQHF. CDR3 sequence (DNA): TGTGCCAGCAGTGGGGGAGACAGGGACTATCAGCCCCAGCATTTT.

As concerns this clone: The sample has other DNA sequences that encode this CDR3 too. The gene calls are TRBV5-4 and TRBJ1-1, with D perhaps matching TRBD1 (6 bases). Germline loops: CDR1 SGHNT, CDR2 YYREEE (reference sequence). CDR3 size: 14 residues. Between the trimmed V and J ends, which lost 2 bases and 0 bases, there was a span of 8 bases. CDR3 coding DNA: TGTGCCAGCAGCTTAGGACAGATGAACACTGAAGCTTTCTTT. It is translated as CASSLGQMNTEAFF.

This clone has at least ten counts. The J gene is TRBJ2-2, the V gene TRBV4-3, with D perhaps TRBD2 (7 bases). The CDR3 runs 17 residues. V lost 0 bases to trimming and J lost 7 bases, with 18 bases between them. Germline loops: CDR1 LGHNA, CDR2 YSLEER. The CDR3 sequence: CASSQEGGRKSSGELFF. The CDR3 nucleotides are TGCGCCAGCAGCCAAGAGGGGGGGCGGAAATCAAGCGGGGAGCTGTTTTTT.

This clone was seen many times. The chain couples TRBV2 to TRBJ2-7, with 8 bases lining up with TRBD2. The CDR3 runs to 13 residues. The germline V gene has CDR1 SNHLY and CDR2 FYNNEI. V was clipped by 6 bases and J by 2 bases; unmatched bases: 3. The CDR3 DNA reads TGTGCCAGCAGGTCAGCGGGGGCCTACGAGCAGTACTTC. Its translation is CASRSAGAYEQYF. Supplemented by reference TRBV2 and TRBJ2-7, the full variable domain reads EPEVTQTPSHQVTQMGQEVILRCVPISNHLYFYWYRQILGQKVEFLVSFYNNEISEKSEIFDDQFSVERPDGSNFTLKIRSTKLEDSAMYFCASRSAGAYEQYFGPGTRLTVT.

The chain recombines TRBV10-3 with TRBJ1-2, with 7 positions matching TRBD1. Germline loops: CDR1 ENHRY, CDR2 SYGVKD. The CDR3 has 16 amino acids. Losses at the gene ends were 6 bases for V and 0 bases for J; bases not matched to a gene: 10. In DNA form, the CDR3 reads TGTGCCATCAGGCTACAGGGGTTTGGAGCTAACTATGGCTACACCTTC. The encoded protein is CAIRLQGFGANYGYTF.

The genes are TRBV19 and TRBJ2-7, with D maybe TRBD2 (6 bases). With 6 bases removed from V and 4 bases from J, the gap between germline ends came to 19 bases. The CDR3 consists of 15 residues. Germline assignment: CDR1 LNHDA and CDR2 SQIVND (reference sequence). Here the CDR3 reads CASRALPGLSYEQYF. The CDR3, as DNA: TGTGCCAGTAGAGCCCTTCCGGGACTTTCTTACGAGCAGTACTTC.

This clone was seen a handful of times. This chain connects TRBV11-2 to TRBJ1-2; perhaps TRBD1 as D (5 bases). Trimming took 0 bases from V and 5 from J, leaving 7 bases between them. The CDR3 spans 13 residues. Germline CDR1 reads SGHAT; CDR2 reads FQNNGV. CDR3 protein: CASSLEGTYGYTF. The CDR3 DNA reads TGTGCCAGCAGCTTAGAGGGGACGTATGGCTACACCTTC.

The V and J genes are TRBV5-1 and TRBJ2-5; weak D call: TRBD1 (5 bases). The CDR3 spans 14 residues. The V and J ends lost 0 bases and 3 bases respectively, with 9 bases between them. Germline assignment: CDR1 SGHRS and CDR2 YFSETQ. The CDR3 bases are TGCGCCAGCAGCTTGGGGGGCGGAGAAGAGACCCAGTACTTC. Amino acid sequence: CASSLGGGEETQYF.

The CDR3 DNA sequence: TGTGCCAGCAGCCCCCGGACAGGGACAACTAATGAAAAACTGTTTTTT. It translates to CASSPRTGTTNEKLFF. The J gene is TRBJ1-4, the V gene TRBV7-9; 8 bases agree with TRBD1. The CDR3 has 16 residues. The trim removed 5 bases at V and 0 bases at J, leaving 5 bases unmatched. CDR1 and CDR2 (germline): SEHNR, FQNEAQ (reference sequence).

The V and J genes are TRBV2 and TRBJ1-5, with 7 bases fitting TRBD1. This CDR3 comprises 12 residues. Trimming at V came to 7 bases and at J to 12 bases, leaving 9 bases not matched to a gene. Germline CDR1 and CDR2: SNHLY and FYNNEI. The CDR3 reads CASTRDRVYQHF. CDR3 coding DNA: TGTGCCAGCACCCGGGACAGAGTCTACCAGCATTTT.

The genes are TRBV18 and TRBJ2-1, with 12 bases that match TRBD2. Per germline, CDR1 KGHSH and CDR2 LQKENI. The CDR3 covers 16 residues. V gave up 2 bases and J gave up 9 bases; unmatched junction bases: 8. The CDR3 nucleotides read TGTGCCAGCTCACCAACACTAGCGGGAGGTGGGGGTGAGCAGTTCTTC. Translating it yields CASSPTLAGGGGEQFF.

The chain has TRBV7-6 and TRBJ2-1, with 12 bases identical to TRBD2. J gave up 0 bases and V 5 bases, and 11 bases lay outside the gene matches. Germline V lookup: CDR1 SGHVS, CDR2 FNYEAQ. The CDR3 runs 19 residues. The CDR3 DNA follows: TGTGCCAGCAGCCGACCGACTAGCGGGGGAGGCCTCTCCTACAATGAGCAGTTCTTC. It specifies CASSRPTSGGGLSYNEQFF.

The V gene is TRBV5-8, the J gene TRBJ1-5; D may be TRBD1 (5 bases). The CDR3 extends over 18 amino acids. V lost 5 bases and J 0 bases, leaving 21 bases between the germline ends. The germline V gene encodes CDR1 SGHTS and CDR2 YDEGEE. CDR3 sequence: CASSPDTGVSYSNQPQHF. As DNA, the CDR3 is TGTGCCAGCAGTCCTGACACGGGGGTATCGTATAGCAATCAGCCCCAGCATTTT.